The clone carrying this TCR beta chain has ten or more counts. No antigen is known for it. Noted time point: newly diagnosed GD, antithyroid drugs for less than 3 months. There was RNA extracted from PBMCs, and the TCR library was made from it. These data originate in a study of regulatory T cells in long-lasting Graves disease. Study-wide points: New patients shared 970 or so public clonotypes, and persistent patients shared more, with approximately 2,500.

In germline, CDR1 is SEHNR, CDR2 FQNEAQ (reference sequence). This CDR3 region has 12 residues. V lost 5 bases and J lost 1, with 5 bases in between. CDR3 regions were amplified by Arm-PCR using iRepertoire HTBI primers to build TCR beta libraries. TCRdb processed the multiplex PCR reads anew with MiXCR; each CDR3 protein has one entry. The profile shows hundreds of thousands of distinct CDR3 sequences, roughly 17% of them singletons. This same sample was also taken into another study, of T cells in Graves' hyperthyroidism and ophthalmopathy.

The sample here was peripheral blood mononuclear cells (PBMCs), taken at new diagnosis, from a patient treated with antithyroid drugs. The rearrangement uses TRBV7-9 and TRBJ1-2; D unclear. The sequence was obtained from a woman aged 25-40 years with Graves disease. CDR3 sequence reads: CASSPYNYGYTF. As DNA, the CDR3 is TGTGCCAGCAGCCCATATAACTATGGCTACACCTTC.